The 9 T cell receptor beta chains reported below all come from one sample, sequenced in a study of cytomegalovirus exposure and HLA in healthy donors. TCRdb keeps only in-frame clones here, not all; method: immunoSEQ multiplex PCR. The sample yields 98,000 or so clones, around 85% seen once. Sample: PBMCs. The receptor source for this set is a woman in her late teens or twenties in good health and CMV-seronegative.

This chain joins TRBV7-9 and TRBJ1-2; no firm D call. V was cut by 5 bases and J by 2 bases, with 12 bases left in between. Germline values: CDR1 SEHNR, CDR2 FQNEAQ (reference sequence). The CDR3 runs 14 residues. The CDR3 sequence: CASSRSSPNYGYTF. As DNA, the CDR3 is TGTGCCAGCAGCCGTTCGAGCCCGAACTATGGCTACACCTTC.

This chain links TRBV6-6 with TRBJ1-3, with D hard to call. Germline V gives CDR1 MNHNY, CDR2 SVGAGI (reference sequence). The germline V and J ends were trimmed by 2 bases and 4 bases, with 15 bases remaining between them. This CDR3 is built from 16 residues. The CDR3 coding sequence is TGTGCCAGCAGTTACCCAACGGAGCCATCCGGAAACACCATATATTTT. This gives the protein CASSYPTEPSGNTIYF.

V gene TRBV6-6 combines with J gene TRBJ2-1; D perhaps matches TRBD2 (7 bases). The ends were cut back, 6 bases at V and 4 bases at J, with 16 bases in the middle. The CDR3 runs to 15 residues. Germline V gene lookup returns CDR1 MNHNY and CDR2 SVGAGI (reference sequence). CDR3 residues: CASRGGVSRYNEQFF. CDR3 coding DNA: TGTGCCAGCAGAGGGGGGGTTAGTCGGTACAATGAGCAGTTCTTC.

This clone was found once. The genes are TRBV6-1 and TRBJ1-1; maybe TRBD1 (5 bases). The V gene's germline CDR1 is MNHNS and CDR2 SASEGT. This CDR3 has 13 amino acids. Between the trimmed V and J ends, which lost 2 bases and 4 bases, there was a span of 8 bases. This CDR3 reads CASSEWGGTEAFF. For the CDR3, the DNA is TGTGCCAGCAGTGAATGGGGGGGCACTGAAGCTTTCTTT.

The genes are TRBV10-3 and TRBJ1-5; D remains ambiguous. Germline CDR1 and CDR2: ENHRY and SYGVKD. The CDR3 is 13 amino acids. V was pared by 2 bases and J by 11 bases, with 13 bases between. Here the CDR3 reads CAISEPETLAQHF. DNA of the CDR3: TGTGCCATCAGTGAGCCCGAGACACTGGCCCAGCATTTT.

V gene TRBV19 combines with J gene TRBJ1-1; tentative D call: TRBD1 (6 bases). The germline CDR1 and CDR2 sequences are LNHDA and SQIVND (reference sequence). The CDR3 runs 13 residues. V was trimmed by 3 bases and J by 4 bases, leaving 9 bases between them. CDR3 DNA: TGTGCCAGTAGTATCAACAGGGCCACTGAAGCTTTCTTT. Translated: CASSINRATEAFF.

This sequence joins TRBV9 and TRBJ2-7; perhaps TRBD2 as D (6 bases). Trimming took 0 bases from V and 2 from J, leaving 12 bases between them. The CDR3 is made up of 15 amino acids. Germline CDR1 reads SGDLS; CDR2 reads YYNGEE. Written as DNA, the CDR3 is TGTGCCAGCAGCGTAGAGGTGGGGGGACCCTACGAGCAGTACTTC. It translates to CASSVEVGGPYEQYF.

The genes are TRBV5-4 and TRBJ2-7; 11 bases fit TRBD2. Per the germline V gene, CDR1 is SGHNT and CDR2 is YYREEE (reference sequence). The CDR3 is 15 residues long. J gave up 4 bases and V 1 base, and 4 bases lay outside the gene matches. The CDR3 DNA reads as TGTGCCAGCAGCTTGACGTCTAGCGGGGGGTACGAGCAGTACTTC. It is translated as CASSLTSSGGYEQYF. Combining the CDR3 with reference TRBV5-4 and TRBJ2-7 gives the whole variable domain ETGVTQSPTHLIKTRGQQVTLRCSSQSGHNTVSWYQQALGQGPQFIFQYYREEENGRGNFPPRFSGLQFPNYSSELNVNALELDDSALYLCASSLTSSGGYEQYFGPGTRLTVT.

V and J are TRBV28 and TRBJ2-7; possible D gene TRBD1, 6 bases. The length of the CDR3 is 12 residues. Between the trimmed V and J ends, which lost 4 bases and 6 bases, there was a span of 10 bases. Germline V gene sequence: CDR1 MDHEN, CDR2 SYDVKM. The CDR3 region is CASSSGVVEQYF. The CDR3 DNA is TGTGCCAGCAGTTCAGGGGTAGTCGAGCAGTACTTC.